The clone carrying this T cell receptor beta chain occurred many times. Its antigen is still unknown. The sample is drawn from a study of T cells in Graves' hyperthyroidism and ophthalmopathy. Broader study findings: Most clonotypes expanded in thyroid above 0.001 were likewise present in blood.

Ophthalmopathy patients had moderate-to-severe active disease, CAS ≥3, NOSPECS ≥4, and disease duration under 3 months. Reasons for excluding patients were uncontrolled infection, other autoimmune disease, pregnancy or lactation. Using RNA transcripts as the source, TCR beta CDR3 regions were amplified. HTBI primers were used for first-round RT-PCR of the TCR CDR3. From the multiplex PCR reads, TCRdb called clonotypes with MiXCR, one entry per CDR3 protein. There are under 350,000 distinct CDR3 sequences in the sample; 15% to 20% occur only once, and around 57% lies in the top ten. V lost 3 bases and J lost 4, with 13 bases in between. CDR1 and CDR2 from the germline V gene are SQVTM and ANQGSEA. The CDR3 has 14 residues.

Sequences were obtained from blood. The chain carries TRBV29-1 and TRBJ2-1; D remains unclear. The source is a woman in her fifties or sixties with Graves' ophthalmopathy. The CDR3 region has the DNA TGCAGCGTTGATAGCCCTAGTGAGTACAATGAGCAGTTCTTC. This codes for CSVDSPSEYNEQFF.